A selection of T cell receptor beta chains follows, all from one sample in a study of blood T cell repertoires in COVID-19. Profiling relied on immunoSEQ multiplex PCR, and the TCRdb table lists in-frame clones only, not all of them. The data contain around 78,000 clones, 86% of them singletons. Material: peripheral blood. The receptor source for this set is a man in his sixties or seventies with active or convalescent COVID-19. CDR3s include the opening cysteine and the closing phenylalanine or tryptophan. Each record gives: clone size, D gene, J gene, CDR3 length, V gene, CDR3 protein, CDR3 DNA. D genes are given only for firm matches. Size tells how often a clone was seen (once, few, many) or the class of an expanded clone, and some rows leave it out.

>.|.|TRBJ2-1|14|TRBV4-2
CASSGRAPYNEQFF
TGTGCCAGCAGCGGGCGGGCTCCCTACAATGAGCAGTTCTTC
>.|.|TRBJ2-2|15|TRBV9
CASSVGGRNTGELFF
TGTGCCAGCAGCGTAGGCGGAAGGAACACCGGGGAGCTGTTTTTT
>.|.|TRBJ2-2|16|TRBV3-1/TRBV3-2
CASSQDYTPVVGELFF
TGTGCCAGCAGCCAAGATTACACCCCAGTTGTGGGGGAGCTGTTTTTT
>.|TRBD1|TRBJ1-5|15|TRBV6-5
CASSYAGTDSQPQHF
TGTGCCAGCAGTTACGCCGGGACAGATTCTCAGCCCCAGCATTTT
>once|TRBD2|TRBJ2-1|17|TRBV6-2/TRBV6-3
CASSYSSRGRVNNEQFF
TGTGCCAGCAGTTACTCGAGCCGCGGGAGGGTTAACAATGAGCAGTTCTTC
>once|.|TRBJ1-4|14|TRBV27
CASSFDRNNEKLFF
TGTGCCAGCAGTTTTGACAGAAATAATGAAAAACTGTTTTTT
>.|TRBD1|TRBJ2-1|15|TRBV6-9
CASLARDRGAGEQFF
TGTGCCAGCCTTGCGCGGGACAGGGGGGCAGGTGAGCAGTTCTTC
>few|.|TRBJ1-6|13|TRBV19
CASKDGDNSPLHF
TGTGCCTCTAAGGACGGGGATAATTCACCCCTCCACTTT
>.|.|TRBJ2-7|13|TRBV6-2/TRBV6-3
CASSQDSSYEQYF
TGTGCCAGCAGTCAGGACAGCTCCTACGAGCAGTACTTC
>.|TRBD2|TRBJ2-4|16|TRBV6-2/TRBV6-3
CASSYASGIPVFIQYF
TGTGCCAGCAGTTACGCTAGCGGGATCCCGGTTTTCATTCAGTACTTC
>.|TRBD1|TRBJ1-2|12|TRBV5-1
CASSGQGSGYTF
TGCGCCAGCAGCGGACAGGGGTCTGGCTACACCTTC
>.|.|TRBJ2-3|15|TRBV5-4
CASSLRAGSTDTQYF
TGTGCCAGCAGCTTGCGGGCGGGTAGCACAGATACGCAGTATTTT
>.|.|TRBJ1-2|15|TRBV6-5
CASSRTYSDNYGYTF
TGTGCCAGCAGCCGCACGTATTCAGATAACTATGGCTACACCTTC
>.|TRBD2|TRBJ2-1|16|TRBV19
CASSSVPSGSYNEQFF
TGTGCCAGTAGTTCAGTGCCTAGCGGCTCTTACAATGAGCAGTTCTTC
>.|.|TRBJ2-2|12|TRBV12-3/TRBV12-4
CASSSGAGELFF
TGTGCCAGCAGTTCGGGGGCCGGGGAGCTGTTTTTT
>.|TRBD1|TRBJ1-1|16|TRBV9
CASSTRPQGAGTEAFF
TGTGCCAGCAGCACACGACCACAGGGGGCCGGCACTGAAGCTTTCTTT
>.|TRBD1|TRBJ1-2|14|TRBV19
CASSRQGAFDGYTF
TGTGCCAGTAGTAGACAGGGGGCGTTCGATGGCTACACCTTC
>.|TRBD2|TRBJ2-3|16|TRBV18
CASSPVGLAGADTQYF
TGTGCCAGCTCACCAGTCGGGCTAGCGGGAGCAGATACGCAGTATTTT
>.|TRBD1|TRBJ1-2|14|TRBV28
CASSLGTGNYGYTF
TGTGCCAGCAGTCTAGGGACAGGGAACTATGGCTACACCTTC
>.|.|TRBJ1-3|12|TRBV19
CASIDLGNTIYF
TGTGCCAGTATTGACTTGGGAAACACCATATATTTT
>.|.|TRBJ2-2|15|TRBV5-1
CASSPLAVEAGELFF
TGCGCCAGCAGCCCCTTAGCGGTGGAGGCCGGGGAGCTGTTTTTT
>.|TRBD2|TRBJ2-1|16|TRBV19
CASTGGTTVTYNEQFF
TGTGCCAGTACCGGGGGGACTACCGTTACTTACAATGAGCAGTTCTTC
>.|.|TRBJ1-5|14|TRBV28
CASLQGYSNQPQHF
TGTGCCAGTTTACAGGGTTATAGCAATCAGCCCCAGCATTTT
>.|TRBD2|TRBJ2-1|17|TRBV7-9
CASSLGLLAGDYNEQFF
TGTGCCAGCAGCTTGGGCTTACTAGCGGGGGACTACAATGAGCAGTTCTTC